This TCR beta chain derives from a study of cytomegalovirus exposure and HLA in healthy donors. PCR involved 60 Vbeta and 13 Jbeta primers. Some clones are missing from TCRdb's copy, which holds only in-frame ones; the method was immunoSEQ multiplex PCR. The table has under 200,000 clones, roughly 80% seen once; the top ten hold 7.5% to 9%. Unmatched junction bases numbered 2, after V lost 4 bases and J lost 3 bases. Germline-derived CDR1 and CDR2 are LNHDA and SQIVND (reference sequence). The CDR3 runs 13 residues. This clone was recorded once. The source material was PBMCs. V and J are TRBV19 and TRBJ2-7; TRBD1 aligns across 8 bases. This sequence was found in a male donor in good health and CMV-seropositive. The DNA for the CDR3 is TGTGCCAGTAGTAAGGACAGGGACTACGAGCAGTACTTC. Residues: CASSKDRDYEQYF.